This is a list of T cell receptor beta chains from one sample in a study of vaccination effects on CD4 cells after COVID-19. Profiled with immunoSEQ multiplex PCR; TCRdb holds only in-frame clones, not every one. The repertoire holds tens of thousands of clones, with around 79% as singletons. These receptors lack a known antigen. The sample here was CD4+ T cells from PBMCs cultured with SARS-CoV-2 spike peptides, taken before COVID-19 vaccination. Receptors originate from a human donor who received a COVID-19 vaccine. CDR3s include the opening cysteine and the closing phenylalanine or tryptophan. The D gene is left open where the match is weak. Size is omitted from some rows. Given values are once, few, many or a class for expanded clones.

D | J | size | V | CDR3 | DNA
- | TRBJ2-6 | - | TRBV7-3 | CASSLRGSGANVLTF | TGTGCCAGCAGCTTACGGGGGTCTGGGGCCAACGTCCTGACTTTC
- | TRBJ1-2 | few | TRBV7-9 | CASSPNTQKTYGYTF | TGTGCCAGCAGCCCGAATACTCAGAAAACCTATGGCTACACCTTC
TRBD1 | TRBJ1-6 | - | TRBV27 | CASSLPPGGSPLHF | TGTGCCAGCAGTTTACCGCCAGGGGGTTCACCCCTCCACTTT
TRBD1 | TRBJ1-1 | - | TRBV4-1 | CASSQDRPTGLNTEAFF | TGCGCCAGCAGCCAAGACCGCCCGACAGGGTTGAACACTGAAGCTTTCTTT
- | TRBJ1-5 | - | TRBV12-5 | CASVRTTRGPQHF | TGTGCTAGTGTTCGGACAACACGGGGGCCCCAGCATTTT
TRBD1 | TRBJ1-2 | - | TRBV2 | CASSITGVNGYTF | TGTGCCAGCAGTATCACAGGGGTAAATGGCTACACCTTC
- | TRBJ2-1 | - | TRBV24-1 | CATSDQGVYSNEQFF | TGTGCCACCAGTGATCAGGGAGTTTATAGTAATGAGCAGTTCTTC
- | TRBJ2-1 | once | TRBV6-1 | CASSEARGLYNEQFF | TGTGCCAGCAGTGAAGCGCGTGGGCTCTACAATGAGCAGTTCTTC
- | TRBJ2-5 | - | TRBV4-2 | CASTRDVAAQETQYF | TGTGCCAGCACACGGGACGTGGCAGCCCAAGAGACCCAGTACTTC
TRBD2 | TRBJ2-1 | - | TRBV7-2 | CASRRTSGGSYNEQFF | TGTGCCAGCAGACGGACTAGCGGGGGCTCCTACAATGAGCAGTTCTTC
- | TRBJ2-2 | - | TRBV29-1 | CSVVYQGDTGELFF | TGCAGCGTTGTGTACCAGGGCGACACCGGGGAGCTGTTTTTT
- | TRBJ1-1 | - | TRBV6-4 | CASKRQLENTEAFF | TGTGCCAGCAAGAGACAGTTGGAGAACACTGAAGCTTTCTTT
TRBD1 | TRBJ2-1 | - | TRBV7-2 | CASSIYGTGRDEQFF | TGTGCCAGCAGCATATACGGGACAGGGAGGGATGAGCAGTTCTTC
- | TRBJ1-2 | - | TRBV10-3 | CAISEGDSYGYTF | TGTGCCATCAGTGAGGGAGACAGCTATGGCTACACCTTC
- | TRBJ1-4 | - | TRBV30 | CAWALGGGSTNEKLFF | TGTGCCTGGGCCTTAGGCGGCGGGTCAACTAATGAAAAACTGTTTTTT
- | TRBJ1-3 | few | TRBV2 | CASSGQGGSGNTIYF | TGTGCCAGCAGTGGGCAGGGTGGCTCTGGAAACACCATATATTTT
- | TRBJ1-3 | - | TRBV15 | CATSRDSGNTIYF | TGTGCCACCAGCAGAGATTCGGGAAACACCATATATTTT
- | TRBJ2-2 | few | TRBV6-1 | CASSEGRVTGELFF | TGTGCCAGCAGTGAAGGGAGGGTGACCGGGGAGCTGTTTTTT
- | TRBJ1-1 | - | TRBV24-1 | CATSSNGLKRTEAFF | TGTGCCACCAGTTCTAACGGGCTGAAGCGGACTGAAGCTTTCTTT
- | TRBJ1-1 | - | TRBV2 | CASRVTLNTEAFF | TGTGCCAGCAGGGTAACGTTGAACACTGAAGCTTTCTTT
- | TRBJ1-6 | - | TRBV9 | CASGKRNSPLHF | TGTGCCAGCGGGAAGAGGAATTCACCCCTCCACTTT
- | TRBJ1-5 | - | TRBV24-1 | CATSDSLGNQPQHF | TGTGCCACCAGTGATTCATTGGGCAATCAGCCCCAGCATTTT
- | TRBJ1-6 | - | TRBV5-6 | CASSFGNTRNSPLHF | TGTGCCAGCAGCTTCGGGAATACTAGGAATTCACCCCTCCACTTT
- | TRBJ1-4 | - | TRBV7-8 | CASSLNTGTFSEKLFF | TGTGCCAGCAGCTTGAACACAGGGACATTTTCTGAAAAACTGTTTTTT
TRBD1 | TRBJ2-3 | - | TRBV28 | CASRKQGATDTQYF | TGTGCCAGCAGGAAACAGGGGGCGACGGATACGCAGTATTTT
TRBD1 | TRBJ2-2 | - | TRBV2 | CASTGQGARTGELFF | TGTGCCAGCACAGGCCAGGGGGCTCGAACCGGGGAGCTGTTTTTT
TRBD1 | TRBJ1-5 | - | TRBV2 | CASTSGTAGNQPQHF | TGTGCCAGCACCTCGGGGACAGCTGGCAATCAGCCCCAGCATTTT
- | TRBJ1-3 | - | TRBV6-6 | CASGLGGDGNTIYF | TGTGCCAGCGGCCTTGGGGGGGATGGAAACACCATATATTTT
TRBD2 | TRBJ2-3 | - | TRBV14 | CASSPGLLTDTQYF | TGTGCCAGCAGCCCGGGACTACTCACAGATACGCAGTATTTT
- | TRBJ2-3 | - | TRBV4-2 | CASSLQGSTDTQYF | TGTGCCAGCAGCTTACAGGGAAGCACAGATACGCAGTATTTT
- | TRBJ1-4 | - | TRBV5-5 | CASSLGGTWGEKLFF | TGTGCCAGCAGCTTGGGTGGGACCTGGGGAGAAAAACTGTTTTTT
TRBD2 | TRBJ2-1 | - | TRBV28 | CASSSRTSGVSYNEQFF | TGTGCCAGCAGTTCCCGGACTAGCGGGGTATCCTACAATGAGCAGTTCTTC
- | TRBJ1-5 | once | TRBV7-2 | CASSPRVVPNQPQHF | TGTGCCAGCAGCCCCCGGGTTGTCCCCAATCAGCCCCAGCATTTT
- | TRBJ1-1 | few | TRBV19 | CASSILGPNTEAFF | TGTGCCAGTAGTATACTAGGCCCAAACACTGAAGCTTTCTTT
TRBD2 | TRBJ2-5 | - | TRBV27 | CASSLFSFGGGSTQYF | TGTGCCAGCAGTTTATTTTCGTTCGGGGGGGGTTCGACCCAGTACTTC
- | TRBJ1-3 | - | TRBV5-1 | CASMRDTSSGNTIYF | TGCGCCAGCATGAGGGACACGTCGTCTGGAAACACCATATATTTT
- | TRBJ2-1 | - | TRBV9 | CASSVGGFGNNEQFF | TGTGCCAGCAGCGTCGGGGGATTTGGAAACAATGAGCAGTTCTTC
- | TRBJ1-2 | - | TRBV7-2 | CASSLENPNYGYTF | TGTGCCAGCAGCTTAGAGAATCCAAACTATGGCTACACCTTC
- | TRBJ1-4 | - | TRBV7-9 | CASSLETEKLFF | TGTGCCAGCAGCTTAGAAACCGAAAAACTGTTTTTT
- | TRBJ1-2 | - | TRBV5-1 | CASSLAAGRNYGYTF | TGCGCCAGCAGCTTGGCAGCAGGGCGTAACTATGGCTACACCTTC
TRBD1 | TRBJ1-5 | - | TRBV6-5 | CASRRDRASNQPQHF | TGTGCCAGCAGAAGGGACAGGGCTAGCAATCAGCCCCAGCATTTT
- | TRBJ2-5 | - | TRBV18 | CASSPYEGIQETQYF | TGTGCCAGCTCACCCTACGAGGGTATCCAAGAGACCCAGTACTTC
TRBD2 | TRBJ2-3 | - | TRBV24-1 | CATSDLGTISTDTQYF | TGTGCCACCAGTGACCTAGGGACTATTAGCACAGATACGCAGTATTTT
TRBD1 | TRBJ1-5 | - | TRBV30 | CAWSTGQGSNQPQHF | TGTGCCTGGAGCACGGGACAGGGGAGTAATCAGCCCCAGCATTTT
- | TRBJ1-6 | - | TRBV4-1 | CASSLGQINSPLHF | TGCGCCAGCAGCCTTGGACAGATCAATTCACCCCTCCACTTT
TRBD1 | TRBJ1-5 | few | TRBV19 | CASSKGQGSNQPQHF | TGTGCCAGTAGTAAGGGACAGGGAAGCAATCAGCCCCAGCATTTT
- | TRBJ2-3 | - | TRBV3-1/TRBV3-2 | CASSLRVGVYTQYF | TGTGCCAGCAGCCTACGCGTGGGGGTTTATACGCAGTATTTT
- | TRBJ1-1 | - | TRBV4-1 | CASSLSTGKYSEAFF | TGCGCCAGCAGCCTAAGTACAGGGAAATACTCTGAAGCTTTCTTT
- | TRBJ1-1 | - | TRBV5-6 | CASSLFEVLNTEAFF | TGTGCCAGCAGCTTGTTTGAGGTTCTGAACACTGAAGCTTTCTTT
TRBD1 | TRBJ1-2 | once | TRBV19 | CASSMMVAGGSYGYTF | TGTGCCAGTAGTATGATGGTTGCAGGGGGCAGCTATGGCTACACCTTC